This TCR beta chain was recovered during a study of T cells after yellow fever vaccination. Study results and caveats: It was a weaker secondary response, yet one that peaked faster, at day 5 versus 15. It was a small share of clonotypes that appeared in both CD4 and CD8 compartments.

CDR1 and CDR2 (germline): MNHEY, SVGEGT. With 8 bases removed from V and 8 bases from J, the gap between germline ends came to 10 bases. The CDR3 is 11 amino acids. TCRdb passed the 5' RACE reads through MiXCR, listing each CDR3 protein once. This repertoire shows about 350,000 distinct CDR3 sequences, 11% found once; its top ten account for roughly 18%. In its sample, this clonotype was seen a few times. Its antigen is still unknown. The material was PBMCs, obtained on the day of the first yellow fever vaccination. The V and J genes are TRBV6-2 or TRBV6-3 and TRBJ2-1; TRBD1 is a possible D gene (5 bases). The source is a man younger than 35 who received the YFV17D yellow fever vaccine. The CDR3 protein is CASWWGHEQFF. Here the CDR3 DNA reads TGTGCCAGCTGGTGGGGCCATGAGCAGTTCTTC.